A single sample gave rise to the 15 T cell receptor beta chains below, sequenced in a study of T-cell reconstitution after alpha-beta-depleted transplantation in children (dated by TCRdb to 2016 to 2018). The library was built by means of PCR. Sequencing relied on an Illumina HiSeq 2500. TCR libraries were prepared with molecular barcoding, using unique molecular identifiers to normalize TCRbeta repertoire quantification. In TCRdb, the public reads were trimmed at Q25 with fastp and aligned with MiXCR, with productive beta chains retained. Identical CDR3 protein sequences are pooled into one entry, listed with their most common genes and DNA. The sample profile shows a few hundred thousand distinct CDR3 sequences; about 12% of them were found once. The biggest ten clones account for approximately 5.4% of the sample. Sample: PBMCs from the stem cell graft donor, taken from the stem cell graft. Receptors originate from a human donor who donated a stem cell graft to a child with combined immunodeficiency.

In its sample, this clonotype was seen many times. The junction differs from germline at one of its ends, possibly a read error. The rearrangement joins TRBV7-7 to TRBJ2-7; tentative D call: TRBD2 (6 bases). The CDR3 has 13 residues. Germline V gene data show CDR1 as SSHAT and CDR2 as FNYEAQ (reference sequence). The CDR3 loop is CASSLAGGREQYF. CDR3 DNA: TGTGCCAGCAGCCTAGCTGGGGGGAGGGAGCAGTACTTC.

This clonotype appeared a few times. The rearrangement links TRBV27 to TRBJ2-1, with a tentative D call TRBD1 (6 bases). The CDR3 spans 14 residues. Germline V CDR1 and CDR2: MNHEY, SMNVEV (reference sequence). With 3 bases removed from V and 4 bases from J, the gap between germline ends came to 10 bases. This chain's CDR3 is CASSFLGQYNEQFF. The CDR3 coding sequence is TGTGCCAGCAGTTTCCTTGGACAGTACAATGAGCAGTTCTTC.

V usage is TRBV29-1 and J usage is TRBJ2-2; D remains unclear. V dropped 2 bases and J dropped 4 bases, with 8 bases sitting between them. This CDR3 is 13 amino acids long. The germline CDR1 and CDR2 sequences are SQVTM and ANQGSEA. The DNA for the CDR3 is TGCAGCGTTGAAAAGGCAAGCACCGGGGAGCTGTTTTTT. Translation gives CSVEKASTGELFF.

This rearrangement joins TRBV7-3 to TRBJ2-2; TRBD1 agrees at 7 bases. Per the germline V gene, CDR1 is SGHTA and CDR2 is FQGTGA. After removal of 6 bases from V and 5 bases from J, the junction contained 9 bases not matched to a gene. The CDR3 length is 15 residues. The CDR3 sequence is CASSQTGPVTGELFF. For the CDR3, the DNA is TGTGCCAGCAGTCAGACAGGGCCGGTGACCGGGGAGCTGTTTTTT.

This clonotype has more than one count but fewer than ten. The genes are TRBV11-1 and TRBJ2-5; the match to TRBD2 covers 14 bases. V was pared by 5 bases and J by 4 bases, with 3 bases of the junction left unmatched. The CDR3 spans 15 residues. CDR1 and CDR2 (germline): SGHAT, FQDESV (reference sequence). CDR3 in amino acids: CASSRGLAGAETQYF. DNA of the CDR3: TGTGCCAGCAGCCGGGGACTAGCGGGAGCAGAGACCCAGTACTTC.

This clonotype was counted at least ten times. The chain employs TRBV4-3 and TRBJ2-3; 11 nucleotides agree with TRBD2. This CDR3 comprises 15 residues. Losses at the gene ends were 4 bases for V and 2 bases for J; bases not matched to a gene: 2. Germline loops: CDR1 LGHNA, CDR2 YSLEER. The CDR3 DNA follows: TGCGCCAGCAGCCGACTAGCGGGGAACACAGATACGCAGTATTTT. Its translation is CASSRLAGNTDTQYF.

The chain couples TRBV5-1 to TRBJ2-3; D uncertain. CDR1 and CDR2 (germline): SGHRS, YFSETQ. V lost 2 bases, J lost 4 bases, and 11 bases lay in between. This CDR3 is built from 14 residues. This CDR3 reads CASSFTFFADTQYF. Written as DNA, the CDR3 is TGCGCCAGCAGCTTTACCTTCTTTGCAGATACGCAGTATTTT.

This clonotype was observed many times. This chain uses TRBV4-3 with TRBJ1-2; D not certain. Germline CDR1 is LGHNA and CDR2 is YSLEER. The CDR3 consists of 14 residues. The V end was cut by 1 base, the J end by 2 bases, with 8 bases between. CDR3 sequence reads: CASSQVKENYGYTF. Written as DNA, the CDR3 is TGCGCCAGCAGCCAAGTGAAGGAGAACTATGGCTACACCTTC.

This clonotype was seen more than once but under ten times. The rearrangement joins TRBV28 to TRBJ2-1; TRBD1 matches 11 bases. Germline lookup yields CDR1 MDHEN and CDR2 SYDVKM. This CDR3 has 17 amino acids. V lost 6 bases and J lost 7; bases outside the gene matches: 14. The CDR3 region is CASSSYAGTGGLNEQFF. CDR3 nucleotide sequence: TGTGCCAGCAGCTCATACGCCGGGACAGGGGGATTAAATGAGCAGTTCTTC.

The rearrangement links TRBV5-1 to TRBJ1-1, with no clear D. The V end was cut by 3 bases, the J end by 0 bases, with 18 bases between. The CDR3 runs 17 residues. The germline V gene has CDR1 SGHRS and CDR2 YFSETQ. CDR3 nucleotides: TGCGCCAGCAGCTCCCCCCCGGGAGAGGTAATGAACACTGAAGCTTTCTTT. This encodes CASSSPPGEVMNTEAFF. Supplemented by reference TRBV5-1 and TRBJ1-1, the full variable domain reads KAGVTQTPRYLIKTRGQQVTLSCSPISGHRSVSWYQQTPGQGLQFLFEYFSETQRNKGNFPGRFSGRQFSNSRSEMNVSTLELGDSALYLCASSSPPGEVMNTEAFFGQGTRLTVV.

This clonotype was counted a few times. At one boundary the junction diverges from the germline segment, which might be a read error. The CDR3 DNA reads as TGTGCCAGCAGTGAACAGGGGACCGTCTCCAACGAGCAGTACTTC. This encodes CASSEQGTVSNEQYF. This chain connects TRBV6-1 to TRBJ2-7; weak D call: TRBD1 (6 bases). This CDR3 has 15 residues. Germline assignment: CDR1 MNHNS and CDR2 SASEGT.

J is TRBJ2-7 and V is TRBV12-3 or TRBV12-4; tentative D call: TRBD2 (6 bases). This CDR3 contains 13 residues. V shed 6 bases and J shed 3 bases, with 12 bases lying between them. CDR3 DNA: TGTGCCAGCAGGAGGACTATCTTCTACGAGCAGTACTTC. It specifies CASRRTIFYEQYF.

This clonotype has just a few counts. The V call is TRBV18, the J call TRBJ2-1, with TRBD1 matching 10 bases. The CDR3 runs to 17 residues. V dropped 6 bases and J dropped 6; count of bases not matched to a gene: 14. Germline CDR1 KGHSH, CDR2 LQKENI. This CDR3 reads CASSPRAQGTGVNEQFF. The CDR3 DNA reads TGTGCCAGCTCGCCCAGGGCCCAAGGGACAGGGGTCAATGAGCAGTTCTTC.

The V call is TRBV27, the J call TRBJ2-1; possibly TRBD1 or TRBD2 for D (5 bases each). V lost 5 bases and J 8 bases, leaving 13 bases between the germline ends. This CDR3 is 13 amino acids long. Germline V gene sequence: CDR1 MNHEY, CDR2 SMNVEV (reference sequence). CDR3 nucleotide sequence: TGTGCCAGCAGTCCCCGGGACCCCCATGAGCAGTTCTTC. Protein sequence: CASSPRDPHEQFF.

On this clonotype: Without the conserved terminal phenylalanine or tryptophan, this CDR3 likely stems from a read error. J is TRBJ2-1 and V is TRBV19; D remains unclear. From germline, CDR1 is LNHDA and CDR2 SQIVND (reference sequence). Trimming stripped 3 bases from V and 3 bases from J, with 6 bases between. The CDR3 is 13 amino acids. Here the CDR3 DNA reads TGTGCCAGTAGTATGGCCTTCTACAATGAGCAGTTCTAC. It is translated as CASSMAFYNEQFY.